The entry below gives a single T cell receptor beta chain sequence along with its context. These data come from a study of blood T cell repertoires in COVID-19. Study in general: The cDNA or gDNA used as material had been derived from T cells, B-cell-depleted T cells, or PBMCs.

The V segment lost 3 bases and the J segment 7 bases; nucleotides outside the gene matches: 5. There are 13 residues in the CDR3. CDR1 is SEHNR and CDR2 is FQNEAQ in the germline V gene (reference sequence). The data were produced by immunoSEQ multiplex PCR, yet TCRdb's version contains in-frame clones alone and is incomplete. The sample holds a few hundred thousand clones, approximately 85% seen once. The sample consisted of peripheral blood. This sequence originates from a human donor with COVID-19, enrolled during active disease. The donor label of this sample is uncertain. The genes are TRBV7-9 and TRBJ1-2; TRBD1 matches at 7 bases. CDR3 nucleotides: TGTGCCAGCAGCTTGGACTACAGGGGTGGCTACACCTTC. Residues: CASSLDYRGGYTF.